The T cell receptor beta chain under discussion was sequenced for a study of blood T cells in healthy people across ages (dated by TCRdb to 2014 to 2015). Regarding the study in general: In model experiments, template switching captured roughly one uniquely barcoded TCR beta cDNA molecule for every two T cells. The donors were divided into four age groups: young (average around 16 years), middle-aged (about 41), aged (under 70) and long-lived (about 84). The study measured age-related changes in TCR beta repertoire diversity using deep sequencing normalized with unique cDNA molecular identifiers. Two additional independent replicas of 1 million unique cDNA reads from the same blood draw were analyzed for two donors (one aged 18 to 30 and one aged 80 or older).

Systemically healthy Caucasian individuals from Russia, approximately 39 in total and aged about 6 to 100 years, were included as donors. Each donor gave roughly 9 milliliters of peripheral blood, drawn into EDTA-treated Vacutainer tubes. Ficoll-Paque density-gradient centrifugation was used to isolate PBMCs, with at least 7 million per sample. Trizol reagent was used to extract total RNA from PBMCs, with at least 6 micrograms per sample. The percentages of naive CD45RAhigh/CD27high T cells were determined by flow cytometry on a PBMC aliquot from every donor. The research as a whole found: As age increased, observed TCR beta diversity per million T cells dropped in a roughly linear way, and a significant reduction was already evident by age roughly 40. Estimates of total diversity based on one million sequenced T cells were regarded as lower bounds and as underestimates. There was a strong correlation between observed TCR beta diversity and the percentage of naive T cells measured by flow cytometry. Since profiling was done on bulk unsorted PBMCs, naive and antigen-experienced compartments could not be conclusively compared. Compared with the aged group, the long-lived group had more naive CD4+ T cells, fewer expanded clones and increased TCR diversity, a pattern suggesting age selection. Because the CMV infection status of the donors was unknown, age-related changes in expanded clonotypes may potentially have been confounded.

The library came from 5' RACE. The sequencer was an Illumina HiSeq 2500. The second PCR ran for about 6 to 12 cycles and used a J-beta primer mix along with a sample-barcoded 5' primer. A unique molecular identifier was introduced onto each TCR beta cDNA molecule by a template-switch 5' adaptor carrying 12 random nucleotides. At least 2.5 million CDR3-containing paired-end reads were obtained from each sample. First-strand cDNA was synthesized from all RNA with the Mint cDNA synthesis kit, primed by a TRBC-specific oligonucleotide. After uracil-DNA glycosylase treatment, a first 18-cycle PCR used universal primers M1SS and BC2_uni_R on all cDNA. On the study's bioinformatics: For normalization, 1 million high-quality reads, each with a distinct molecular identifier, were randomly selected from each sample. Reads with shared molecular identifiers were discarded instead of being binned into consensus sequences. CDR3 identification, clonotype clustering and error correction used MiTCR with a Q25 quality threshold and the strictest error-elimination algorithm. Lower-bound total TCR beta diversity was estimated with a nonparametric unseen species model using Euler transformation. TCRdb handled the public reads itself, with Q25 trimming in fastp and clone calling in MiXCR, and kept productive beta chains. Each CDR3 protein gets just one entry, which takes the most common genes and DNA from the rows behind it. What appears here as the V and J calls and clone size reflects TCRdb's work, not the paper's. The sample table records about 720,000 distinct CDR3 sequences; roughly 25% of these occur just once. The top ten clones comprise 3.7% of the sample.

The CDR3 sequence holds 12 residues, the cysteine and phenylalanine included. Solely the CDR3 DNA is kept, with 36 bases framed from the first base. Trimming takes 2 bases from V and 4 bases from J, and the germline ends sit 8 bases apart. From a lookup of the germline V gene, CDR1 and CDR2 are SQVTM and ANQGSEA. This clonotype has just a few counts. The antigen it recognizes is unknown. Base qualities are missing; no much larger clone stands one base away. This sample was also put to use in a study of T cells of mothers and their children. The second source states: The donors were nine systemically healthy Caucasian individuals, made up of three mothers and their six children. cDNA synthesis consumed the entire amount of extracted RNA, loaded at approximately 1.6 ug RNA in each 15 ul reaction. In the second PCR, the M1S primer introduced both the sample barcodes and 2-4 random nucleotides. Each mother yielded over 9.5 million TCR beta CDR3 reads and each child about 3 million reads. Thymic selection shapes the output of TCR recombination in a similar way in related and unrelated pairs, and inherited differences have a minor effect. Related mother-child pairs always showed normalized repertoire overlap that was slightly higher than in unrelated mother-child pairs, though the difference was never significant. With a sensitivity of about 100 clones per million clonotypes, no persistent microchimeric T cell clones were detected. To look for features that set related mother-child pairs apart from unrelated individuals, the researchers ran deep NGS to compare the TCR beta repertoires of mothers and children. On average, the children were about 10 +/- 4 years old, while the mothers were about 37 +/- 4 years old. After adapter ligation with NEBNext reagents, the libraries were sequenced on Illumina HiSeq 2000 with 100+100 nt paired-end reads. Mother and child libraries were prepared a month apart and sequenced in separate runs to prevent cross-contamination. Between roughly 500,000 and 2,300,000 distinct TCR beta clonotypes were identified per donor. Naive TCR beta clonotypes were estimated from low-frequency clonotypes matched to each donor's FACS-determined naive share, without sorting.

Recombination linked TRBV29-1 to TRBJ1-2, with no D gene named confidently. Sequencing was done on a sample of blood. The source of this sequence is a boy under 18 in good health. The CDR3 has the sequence CSVEKGFYGYTF. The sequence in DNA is TGCAGCGTTGAAAAAGGGTTCTATGGCTACACCTTC.